This entry is about one T cell receptor beta chain. This sample was taken from a study of blood T cell repertoires in COVID-19. Using immunoSEQ multiplex PCR, the repertoire was profiled, and TCRdb retains in-frame clones only, with some absent. The sample lists roughly 300,000 clones, approximately 93% seen once, with over 2% in the top ten. Input material: peripheral blood. The clonotype originates from a woman in her 30s with COVID-19, enrolled during active disease.

CDR3 bases: TGCGCCAGCAGCCAAGGGCTGATAAATCAGCCCCAGCATTTT. Its protein product is CASSQGLINQPQHF. The genes are TRBV4-1 and TRBJ1-5; no firm D call. V lost 1 base and J 4 bases, leaving 8 bases between the germline ends. The germline CDR1 and CDR2 sequences are MGHRA and YSYEKL. The CDR3 consists of 14 residues.